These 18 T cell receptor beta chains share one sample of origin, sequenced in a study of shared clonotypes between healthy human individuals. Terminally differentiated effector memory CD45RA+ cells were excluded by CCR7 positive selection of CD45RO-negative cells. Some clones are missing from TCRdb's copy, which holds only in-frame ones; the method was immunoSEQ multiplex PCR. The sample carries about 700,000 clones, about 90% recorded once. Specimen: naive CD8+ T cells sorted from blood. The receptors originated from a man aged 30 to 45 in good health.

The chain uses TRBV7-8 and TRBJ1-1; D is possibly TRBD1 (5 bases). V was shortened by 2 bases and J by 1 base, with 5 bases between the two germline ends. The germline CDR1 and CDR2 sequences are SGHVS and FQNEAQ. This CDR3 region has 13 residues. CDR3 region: CASSLRGNTEAFF. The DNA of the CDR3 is TGTGCCAGCAGCTTAAGGGGGAACACTGAAGCTTTCTTT.

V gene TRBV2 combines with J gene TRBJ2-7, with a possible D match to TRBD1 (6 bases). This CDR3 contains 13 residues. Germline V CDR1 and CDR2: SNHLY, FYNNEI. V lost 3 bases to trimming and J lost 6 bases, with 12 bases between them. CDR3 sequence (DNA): TGTGCCAGCAGTGAGAAGACAGGTCTCGAGCAGTACTTC. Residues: CASSEKTGLEQYF.

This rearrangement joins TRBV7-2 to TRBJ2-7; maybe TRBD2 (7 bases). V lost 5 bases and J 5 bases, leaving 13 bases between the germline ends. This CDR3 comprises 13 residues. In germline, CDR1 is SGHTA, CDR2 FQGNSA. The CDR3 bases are TGTGCCAGCAGCGGGGCGGGGGCGGACGAGCAGTACTTC. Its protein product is CASSGAGADEQYF. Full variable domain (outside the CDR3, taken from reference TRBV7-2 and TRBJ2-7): GAGVSQSPSNKVTEKGKDVELRCDPISGHTALYWYRQSLGQGLEFLIYFQGNSAPDKSGLPSDRFSAERTGGSVSTLTIQRTQQEDSAVYLCASSGAGADEQYFGPGTRLTVT.

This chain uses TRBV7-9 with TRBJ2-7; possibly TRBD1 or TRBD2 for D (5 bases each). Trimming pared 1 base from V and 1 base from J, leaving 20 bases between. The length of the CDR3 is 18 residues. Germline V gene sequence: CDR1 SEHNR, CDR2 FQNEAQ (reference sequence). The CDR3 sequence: CASSLVRGIGVMSYEQYF. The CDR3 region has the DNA TGTGCCAGCAGCTTAGTACGGGGAATAGGGGTCATGTCCTACGAGCAGTACTTC.

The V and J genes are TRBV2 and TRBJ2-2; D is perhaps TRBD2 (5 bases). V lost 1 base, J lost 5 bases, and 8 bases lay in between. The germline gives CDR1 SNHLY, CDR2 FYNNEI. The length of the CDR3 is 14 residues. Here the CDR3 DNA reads TGTGCCAGCAGTGAAGGCCCGGGAACCGGGGAGCTGTTTTTT. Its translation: CASSEGPGTGELFF.

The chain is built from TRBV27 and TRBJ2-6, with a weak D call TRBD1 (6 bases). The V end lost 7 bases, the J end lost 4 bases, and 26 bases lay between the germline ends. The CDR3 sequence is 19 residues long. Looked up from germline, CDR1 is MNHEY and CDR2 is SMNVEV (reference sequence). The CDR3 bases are TGTGCCAGCACCCCCCCCCGGGACAAACCCGTGTGGGGGGCCAACGTCCTGACTTTC. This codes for CASTPPRDKPVWGANVLTF.

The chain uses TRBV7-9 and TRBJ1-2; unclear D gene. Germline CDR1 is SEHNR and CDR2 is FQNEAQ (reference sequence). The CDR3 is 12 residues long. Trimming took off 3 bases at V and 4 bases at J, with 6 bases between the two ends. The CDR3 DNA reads TGTGCCAGCAGCTTCCGGGCCTATGGCTACACCTTC. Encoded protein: CASSFRAYGYTF.

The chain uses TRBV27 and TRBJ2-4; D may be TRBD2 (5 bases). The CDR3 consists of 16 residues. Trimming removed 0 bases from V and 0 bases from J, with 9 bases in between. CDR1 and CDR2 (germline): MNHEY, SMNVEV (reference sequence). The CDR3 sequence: CASSLSTTLAKNIQYF. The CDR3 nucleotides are TGTGCCAGCAGTTTATCGACTACCCTAGCCAAAAACATTCAGTACTTC.

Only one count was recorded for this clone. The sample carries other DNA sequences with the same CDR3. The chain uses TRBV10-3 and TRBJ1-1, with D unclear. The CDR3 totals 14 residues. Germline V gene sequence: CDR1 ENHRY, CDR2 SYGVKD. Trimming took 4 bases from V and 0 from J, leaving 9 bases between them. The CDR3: CAISVGGLNTEAFF. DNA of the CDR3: TGTGCCATCAGTGTGGGAGGGCTGAACACTGAAGCTTTCTTT.

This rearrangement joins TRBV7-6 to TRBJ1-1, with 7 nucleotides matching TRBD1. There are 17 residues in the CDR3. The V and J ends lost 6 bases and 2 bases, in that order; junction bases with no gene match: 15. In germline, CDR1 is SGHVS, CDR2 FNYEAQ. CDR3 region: CASRGDSEGGENTEAFF. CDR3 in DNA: TGTGCCAGCAGGGGTGATTCCGAAGGGGGCGAAAACACTGAAGCTTTCTTT. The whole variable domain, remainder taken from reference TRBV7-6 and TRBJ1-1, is GAGVSQSPRYKVTKRGQDVALRCDPISGHVSLYWYRQALGQGPEFLTYFNYEAQQDKSGLPNDRFSAERPEGSISTLTIQRTEQRDSAMYRCASRGDSEGGENTEAFFGQGTRLTVV.

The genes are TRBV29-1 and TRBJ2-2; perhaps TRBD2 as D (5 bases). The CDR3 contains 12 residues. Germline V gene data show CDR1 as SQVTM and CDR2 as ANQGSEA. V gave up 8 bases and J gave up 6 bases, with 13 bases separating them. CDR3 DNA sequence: TGCAGCCCAGACGGGAAGCCCGGGGAGCTGTTTTTT. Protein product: CSPDGKPGELFF.

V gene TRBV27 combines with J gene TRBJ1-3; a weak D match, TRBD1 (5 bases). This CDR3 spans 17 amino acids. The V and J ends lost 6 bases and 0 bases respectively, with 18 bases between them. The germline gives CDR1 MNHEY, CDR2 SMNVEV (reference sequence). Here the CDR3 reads CASSPLGGYHSGNTIYF. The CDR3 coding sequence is TGTGCCAGCAGCCCCCTGGGGGGGTATCACTCTGGAAACACCATATATTTT.

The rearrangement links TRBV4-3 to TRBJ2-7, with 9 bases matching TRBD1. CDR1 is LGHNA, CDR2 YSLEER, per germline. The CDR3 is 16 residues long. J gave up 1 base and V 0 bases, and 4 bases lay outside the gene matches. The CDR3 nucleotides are TGCGCCAGCAGCCAAGATCCCGGGACAGGGTCCTACGAGCAGTACTTC. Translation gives CASSQDPGTGSYEQYF.

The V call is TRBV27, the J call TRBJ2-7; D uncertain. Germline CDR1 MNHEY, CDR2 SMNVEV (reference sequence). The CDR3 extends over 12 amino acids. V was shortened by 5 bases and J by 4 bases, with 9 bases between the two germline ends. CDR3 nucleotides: TGTGCCAGCAGTCAAATACCGTACGAGCAGTACTTC. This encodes CASSQIPYEQYF.

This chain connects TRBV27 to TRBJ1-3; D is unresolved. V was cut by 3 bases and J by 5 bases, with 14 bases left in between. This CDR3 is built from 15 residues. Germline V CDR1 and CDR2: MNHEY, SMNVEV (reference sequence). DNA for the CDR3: TGTGCCAGCAGTTTTGCGGGAGGCCGACGAAACACCATATATTTT. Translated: CASSFAGGRRNTIYF.

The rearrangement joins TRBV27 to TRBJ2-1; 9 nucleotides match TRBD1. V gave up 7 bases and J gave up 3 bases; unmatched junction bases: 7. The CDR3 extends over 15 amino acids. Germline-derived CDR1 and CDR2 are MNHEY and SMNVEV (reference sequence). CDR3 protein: CASTSGTGLYNEQFF. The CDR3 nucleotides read TGTGCCAGCACAAGCGGGACAGGGCTCTACAATGAGCAGTTCTTC.

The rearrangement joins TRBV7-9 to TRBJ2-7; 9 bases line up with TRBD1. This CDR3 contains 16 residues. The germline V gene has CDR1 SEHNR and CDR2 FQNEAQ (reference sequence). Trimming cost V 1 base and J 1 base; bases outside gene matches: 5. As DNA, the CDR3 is TGTGCCAGCAGCTTAGTTGGGACAGGGTCGTCCTACGAGCAGTACTTC. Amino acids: CASSLVGTGSSYEQYF.

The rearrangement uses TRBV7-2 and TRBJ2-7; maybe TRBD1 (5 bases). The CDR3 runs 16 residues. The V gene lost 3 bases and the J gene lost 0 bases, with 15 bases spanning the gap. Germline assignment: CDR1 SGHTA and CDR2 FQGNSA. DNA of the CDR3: TGTGCCAGCAGCTTGCCGAGACAGCAAAGCTCCTACGAGCAGTACTTC. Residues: CASSLPRQQSSYEQYF.